The following is a TCR beta chain sequence with its context. This entry belongs to a study of T cell changes during pregnancy in multiple sclerosis. The CDR3 length is 16 residues. The germline CDR1 and CDR2 sequences are SGHTA and FQGNSA. Trimming at V came to 1 base and at J to 10 bases, leaving 11 bases not matched to a gene. Method: immunoSEQ multiplex PCR; TCRdb's copy keeps in-frame clones and lacks some. Among approximately 50,000 clones, approximately 93% were seen once, and the ten largest hold around 0.31%. The clonotype originates from a female donor with multiple sclerosis, enrolled in a pregnancy study. The rearrangement uses TRBV7-2 and TRBJ2-1; 9 bases line up with TRBD2. This specimen was CD4+ T cells from peripheral blood mononuclear cells, taken in the third trimester of pregnancy. The CDR3 sequence is CASSLVGGRAPDEQFF. CDR3 sequence (DNA): TGTGCCAGCAGCTTAGTCGGCGGGAGGGCCCCCGACGAGCAGTTCTTC.